This T cell receptor (beta chain) was retrieved from a study of shared T cell receptors in the human thymus. V shed 3 bases and J 6 bases; nucleotides not matched to a gene: 15. The CDR3 consists of 18 residues. Germline loops: CDR1 SGHRS, CDR2 YFSETQ. Generated by immunoSEQ multiplex PCR, the TCRdb table keeps only in-frame clones and is missing some. The sample consists of about 400,000 clones, roughly 94% of them appearing once. Specimen: thymocytes. This chain uses TRBV5-1 with TRBJ2-2; 9 positions agree with TRBD1. The receptor's source is a human donor. The CDR3 sequence: CASSSLHMGTGYAGELFF. CDR3 nucleotides: TGCGCCAGCAGCTCCCTGCACATGGGGACAGGGTACGCCGGGGAGCTGTTTTTT.